In its sample, the clone carrying this TCR beta chain was seen a few times. Its matching antigen is unknown. This sample was included in a study of T cell repertoires in cytomegalovirus infection. About the study: Public TCR beta signatures provided an indication of both CMV infection and a matching HLA type. Study results and limitations: Carriers of CMV plus the relevant HLA were identified by cumulative public TCR beta family frequency. Dominant in the ex vivo response were TCR beta clonotypes restricted by HLA-C and specific for CMV.

V lost 4 bases, J lost 4 bases, and 9 bases lay in between. This CDR3 contains 13 residues. Germline V gives CDR1 MDHEN, CDR2 SYDVKM. TCRdb processed the reads anew with MiXCR; each CDR3 protein has one entry. The sample holds roughly 100,000 distinct CDR3 sequences, about 15% seen once. This sequence joins TRBV28 and TRBJ2-3; maybe TRBD1 (5 bases). The material sequenced was PBMCs. This TCR came from a human donor in good health (CMV status not recorded). Some clones in this sample may be carry-over from other donors' samples. This CDR3 is CASSYDSPDTQYF. Here the CDR3 DNA reads TGTGCCAGCAGTTACGACAGTCCAGATACGCAGTATTTT. The full variable domain, rest sourced from reference TRBV28 and TRBJ2-3, is DVKVTQSSRYLVKRTGEKVFLECVQDMDHENMFWYRQDPGLGLRLIYFSYDVKMKEKGDIPEGYSVSREKKERFSLILESASTNQTSMYLCASSYDSPDTQYFGPGTRLTVL.